The 5 T cell receptor beta chains below come from one sample, sequenced in a study of blood T cell repertoires in COVID-19. The method was immunoSEQ multiplex PCR; TCRdb's version includes in-frame clones alone and lacks a portion of them. This table holds about 440,000 clones, around nine tenths found once. The material sequenced was PBMCs or T cells enriched from blood (not recorded which). All receptors come from a woman younger than 35 with acute COVID-19.

The chain employs TRBV11-2 and TRBJ2-7; 7 bases are shared with TRBD1. This CDR3 comprises 15 residues. Germline lookup yields CDR1 SGHAT and CDR2 FQNNGV. After removal of 1 base from V and 0 bases from J, the junction contained 3 bases not matched to a gene. CDR3: CASSLAPGGSYEQYF. The CDR3 DNA sequence: TGTGCCAGCAGCTTAGCTCCAGGGGGCTCCTACGAGCAGTACTTC.

The chain joins TRBV6-5 to TRBJ1-1, with D uncertain. The CDR3 covers 15 residues. Per germline, CDR1 MNHEY and CDR2 SVGAGI. The V end lost 8 bases, the J end lost 0 bases, and 16 bases lay between the germline ends. The CDR3: CASLDLSGMNTEAFF. The DNA of the CDR3 is TGTGCCAGCTTAGACCTCTCGGGGATGAACACTGAAGCTTTCTTT.

The gene calls are TRBV7-2 and TRBJ2-3; D unresolved. CDR3 size: 12 residues. Trimming left V 5 bases short and J 6 bases short, with 9 bases between. Germline loops: CDR1 SGHTA, CDR2 FQGNSA. The CDR3 bases are TGTGCCAGCAGCACCGCTCGGGATACGCAGTATTTT. Translation: CASSTARDTQYF. The full variable domain, its missing parts supplied by reference TRBV7-2 and TRBJ2-3, is GAGVSQSPSNKVTEKGKDVELRCDPISGHTALYWYRQSLGQGLEFLIYFQGNSAPDKSGLPSDRFSAERTGGSVSTLTIQRTQQEDSAVYLCASSTARDTQYFGPGTRLTVL.

The chain links TRBV19 to TRBJ2-5; D is undetermined. Germline CDR1 is LNHDA and CDR2 is SQIVND (reference sequence). V was trimmed by 5 bases and J by 0 bases, leaving 10 bases between them. The CDR3 is 14 amino acids. The CDR3 loop reads CASSPEADQETQYF. CDR3 DNA sequence: TGTGCCAGTAGTCCCGAGGCGGACCAAGAGACCCAGTACTTC.

Only a few counts were recorded for this clone. The V gene is TRBV19, the J gene TRBJ1-5, with 7 positions matching TRBD1. Trimming took 4 bases from V and 5 from J; bases not matched to a gene: 8. The CDR3 spans 15 residues. CDR1 and CDR2 from the germline V gene are LNHDA and SQIVND (reference sequence). CDR3 protein: CASSTQTGIHQPQHF. The CDR3 region has the DNA TGTGCCAGTAGTACCCAGACAGGGATCCATCAGCCCCAGCATTTT.